One and the same sample provided the 23 T cell receptor beta chains below, sequenced in a study of neurological immune-mediated disorders. TCRdb reprocessed the 5' RACE reads via MiXCR and lists one record per CDR3 protein. The sample includes around 56,000 distinct CDR3 sequences, 24% of them seen just once. Time point: technical triplicate 2. Sequenced material: PBMCs. All receptors come from a man aged 55 to 69 with HTLV-1-associated myelopathy (HAM/TSP).

This clonotype was found many times. The gene calls are TRBV4-1 and TRBJ2-7, with D possibly TRBD1 on 5 matching bases. This CDR3 has 15 amino acids. From germline, CDR1 is MGHRA and CDR2 YSYEKL. Between the trimmed V and J ends, which lost 3 bases and 3 bases, there was a span of 15 bases. DNA of the CDR3: TGCGCCAGCAGCCATCCCTCCTCCAGGGTCTACGAGCAGTACTTC. Translation gives CASSHPSSRVYEQYF.

This rearrangement joins TRBV7-6 to TRBJ2-7; D remains ambiguous. Trimming took off 5 bases at V and 3 bases at J, with 17 bases between the two ends. Germline CDR1 and CDR2: SGHVS and FNYEAQ. The CDR3 covers 15 residues. The CDR3 is CASSLEKTSFYEQYF. The CDR3, as DNA: TGTGCCAGCAGCCTCGAAAAGACAAGCTTCTACGAGCAGTACTTC.

This clonotype showed up many times. This chain joins TRBV5-1 and TRBJ2-2; maybe TRBD1 (5 bases). The germline gives CDR1 SGHRS, CDR2 YFSETQ. This CDR3 has 16 amino acids. The V end was cut by 0 bases, the J end by 3 bases, with 12 bases between. This chain's CDR3 is CASSLGPQGDTGELFF. The CDR3 DNA sequence: TGCGCCAGCAGCTTGGGACCGCAAGGGGACACCGGGGAGCTGTTTTTT.

The J gene is TRBJ2-1, the V gene TRBV10-3; possible D gene TRBD2, 5 bases. V lost 2 bases to trimming and J lost 11 bases, with 16 bases between them. This CDR3 comprises 14 residues. Germline CDR1 reads ENHRY; CDR2 reads SYGVKD. CDR3 DNA: TGTGCCATCAGTGAGGTCATAGCGACCAACAAGCAGTTCTTC. Translation: CAISEVIATNKQFF.

In this sample, this clonotype turned up many times. The chain joins TRBV28 to TRBJ1-1; D is unresolved. Trimming took off 5 bases at V and 9 bases at J, with 13 bases between the two ends. This CDR3 contains 12 residues. Germline values: CDR1 MDHEN, CDR2 SYDVKM. The DNA of the CDR3 is TGTGCCAGCAGTGCACAGCGATTTAAAGCTTTCTTT. The encoded protein is CASSAQRFKAFF.

This clonotype was counted at least ten times. The chain uses TRBV7-2 and TRBJ1-5; maybe TRBD1 (6 bases). The CDR3 runs 15 residues. CDR1 and CDR2 (germline): SGHTA, FQGNSA. Trimming removed 5 bases from V and 2 bases from J, with 13 bases in between. CDR3 coding DNA: TGTGCCAGCAGCCCTCCGGGACACGGCAATCAGCCCCAGCATTTT. It yields the protein CASSPPGHGNQPQHF.

At least ten counts were recorded for this clonotype. The CDR3 DNA sequence: TGTGCCAGCAGCGTAGAGGGCGGGGCGACCTACGAGCAGTACTTC. Protein: CASSVEGGATYEQYF. J is TRBJ2-7 and V is TRBV9, with D possibly being TRBD2 (6 bases). CDR3 length equals 15 residues. Germline V gives CDR1 SGDLS, CDR2 YYNGEE. Trimming took 0 bases from V and 2 from J, leaving 12 bases between them.

This clonotype was observed at least ten times. This chain joins TRBV5-1 and TRBJ2-1; D gene uncertain. Trimming shortened V by 4 bases and J by 3 bases, and 11 bases separated the two germline ends. The CDR3 contains 14 residues. Germline-derived CDR1 and CDR2 are SGHRS and YFSETQ. CDR3 nucleotides: TGCGCCAGCAGCCCCCCGACGAGCTACAATGAGCAGTTCTTC. Residues: CASSPPTSYNEQFF.

This clonotype was seen ten or more times. CDR3 amino acids: CASSPRTESSYNEQFF. The CDR3 DNA reads as TGTGCCAGCAGCCCAAGAACAGAGAGCTCCTACAATGAGCAGTTCTTC. The chain combines TRBV7-9 with TRBJ2-1, with D unclear. This CDR3 region has 16 residues. Germline V CDR1 and CDR2: SEHNR, FQNEAQ (reference sequence). Trimming left V 5 bases short and J 0 bases short, with 14 bases between. Using reference TRBV7-9 and TRBJ2-1 for the parts outside the CDR3, the full variable domain is DTGVSQNPRHKITKRGQNVTFRCDPISEHNRLYWYRQTLGQGPEFLTYFQNEAQLEKSRLLSDRFSAERPKGSFSTLEIQRTEQGDSAMYLCASSPRTESSYNEQFFGPGTRLTVL.

This clonotype was observed at least ten times. The chain has TRBV5-1 and TRBJ2-1; 7 bases agree with TRBD1. This CDR3 is built from 13 residues. Germline V CDR1 and CDR2: SGHRS, YFSETQ. V lost 4 bases and J lost 7; bases outside the gene matches: 5. In nucleotides, the CDR3 is TGCGCCAGCAGCCGGGGACAGCGAAATGAGCAGTTCTTC. It is translated as CASSRGQRNEQFF.

This clonotype was seen repeatedly, ten times or more. The V call is TRBV5-6, the J call TRBJ1-5, with TRBD1 identical over 8 bases. The CDR3 has 14 amino acids. The J segment lost 3 bases and the V segment lost 3 bases, leaving 2 bases of the junction unmatched. Germline V gene data show CDR1 as SGHDT and CDR2 as YYEEEE. The CDR3 protein is CASSSRGLNQPQHF. The CDR3 bases are TGTGCCAGCAGCTCCAGGGGGCTCAATCAGCCCCAGCATTTT.

This clonotype occurred many times. The V gene is TRBV12-3 or TRBV12-4, the J gene TRBJ2-3; D perhaps matches TRBD2 (6 bases). V was trimmed by 2 bases and J by 1 base, leaving 22 bases between them. The CDR3 contains 19 residues. The DNA for the CDR3 is TGTGCCAGCAGTTTACCCTACATATCCGGGACTGGGGGCACAGATACGCAGTATTTT. Protein: CASSLPYISGTGGTDTQYF.

The chain employs TRBV20-1 and TRBJ2-3; tentatively, D is TRBD1 or TRBD2 (6 bases each). The V end lost 8 bases, the J end lost 0 bases, and 27 bases lay between the germline ends. The CDR3 spans 18 residues. Germline CDR1 DFQATT, CDR2 SNEGSKA (reference sequence). The CDR3 DNA follows: TGCAGTTCTACAAGAGTTAGGGGGGCCCAGGCAAGCACAGATACGCAGTATTTT. It is translated as CSSTRVRGAQASTDTQYF.

This clonotype was counted between two and nine times. V is TRBV27 and J is TRBJ2-1; a weak D match, TRBD2 (6 bases). Germline V gene data show CDR1 as MNHEY and CDR2 as SMNVEV (reference sequence). This CDR3 has 17 amino acids. The V end was cut by 5 bases, the J end by 1 base, with 18 bases between. CDR3 DNA sequence: TGTGCCAGCAGTCCCCCTGCGGGAACCTTTTCCTACAATGAGCAGTTCTTC. Protein sequence: CASSPPAGTFSYNEQFF.

This clonotype has at least ten counts. The genes are TRBV4-1 and TRBJ1-1; D ambiguous. CDR3 length: 18 amino acids. V shed 1 base and J shed 1 base, with 19 bases lying between them. Germline CDR1 and CDR2: MGHRA and YSYEKL. The CDR3 sequence is CASSQVLVPTAKNTEAFF. For the CDR3, the DNA is TGCGCCAGCAGCCAAGTCCTAGTGCCTACAGCCAAGAACACTGAAGCTTTCTTT.

This clonotype was seen ten or more times. The chain combines TRBV4-1 with TRBJ2-1; D gene ambiguous. The germline V gene encodes CDR1 MGHRA and CDR2 YSYEKL. V was clipped by 0 bases and J by 12 bases, with 12 bases between them. The CDR3 runs to 13 residues. DNA of the CDR3: TGCGCCAGCAGCCAAGATTCGGTCTTGAGGCAGTTCTTC. Translation gives CASSQDSVLRQFF.

With regard to this clonotype: Being one base from a much bigger clone, this may be a read error. The chain joins TRBV10-2 to TRBJ2-1; D remains unclear. CDR3 length equals 14 residues. Trimming pared 7 bases from V and 8 bases from J, leaving 18 bases between. CDR1 and CDR2 from the germline V gene are WSHSY and SAAADI. CDR3 bases: TGCGCCAGCAAGCCGGGCCAATCCGGCCATGAGCAGTTCTTC. Translation: CASKPGQSGHEQFF.

This clonotype has at least ten counts. The J gene is TRBJ2-1, the V gene TRBV20-1; a weak D match, TRBD2 (5 bases). Germline loops: CDR1 DFQATT, CDR2 SNEGSKA (reference sequence). There are 16 residues in the CDR3. V lost 3 bases and J 4 bases, leaving 19 bases between the germline ends. The CDR3: CSASRHGLVGYNEQFF. The CDR3 nucleotides read TGCAGTGCTAGTCGACACGGACTGGTAGGGTACAATGAGCAGTTCTTC.

This rearrangement joins TRBV5-6 to TRBJ2-3; TRBD2 agrees at 9 bases. CDR1 and CDR2 from the germline V gene are SGHDT and YYEEEE. The trim removed 3 bases at V and 1 base at J, leaving 9 bases unmatched. CDR3 length: 17 amino acids. The CDR3 loop is CASSWRLAVTGTDTQYF. CDR3 coding DNA: TGTGCCAGCAGCTGGAGACTAGCGGTTACGGGCACAGATACGCAGTATTTT.

Ten or more counts support this clonotype. J is TRBJ1-4 and V is TRBV5-1; D gene ambiguous. Germline CDR1 SGHRS, CDR2 YFSETQ. The CDR3 contains 14 residues. Trimming cost V 0 bases and J 5 bases, with 8 bases left between them. This CDR3 is CASSLGGINEKLFF. In DNA, the CDR3 is TGCGCCAGCAGCTTGGGAGGGATAAATGAAAAACTGTTTTTT. Complete variable domain (other parts from reference TRBV5-1 and TRBJ1-4): KAGVTQTPRYLIKTRGQQVTLSCSPISGHRSVSWYQQTPGQGLQFLFEYFSETQRNKGNFPGRFSGRQFSNSRSEMNVSTLELGDSALYLCASSLGGINEKLFFGSGTQLSVL.

As regards this clonotype: Relative to the germline gene, one junction end is altered; a read error may explain this. V and J are TRBV25-1 and TRBJ2-2; a weak D match, TRBD2 (7 bases). The CDR3 loop spans 15 amino acids. Germline loops: CDR1 MGHDK, CDR2 SYGVNS. CDR3 coding DNA: TGTGCCAGCAGTGCGGGGGGCCTCATATCCGGTGAGCTGTTTTTT. Protein sequence: CASSAGGLISGELFF. The full variable domain, in which reference TRBV25-1 and TRBJ2-2 provide the parts outside the CDR3, is EADIYQTPRYLVIGTGKKITLECSQTMGHDKMYWYQQDPGMELHLIHYSYGVNSTEKGDLSSESTVSRIRTEHFPLTLESARPSHTSQYLCASSAGGLISGELFFGEGSRLTVL.

This clonotype has ten or more counts. This chain connects TRBV5-1 to TRBJ2-1; no reliable D call. V gave up 0 bases and J gave up 2 bases, with 15 bases separating them. CDR1 and CDR2 from the germline V gene are SGHRS and YFSETQ. This CDR3 is 17 amino acids long. The DNA of the CDR3 is TGCGCCAGCAGCTTGGCCCCTTTGGACCGCCCCTACAATGAGCAGTTCTTC. It is translated as CASSLAPLDRPYNEQFF.

This clonotype was found a few times. The chain carries TRBV10-3 and TRBJ2-1; no clear D gene. The length of the CDR3 is 13 residues. Germline V CDR1 and CDR2: ENHRY, SYGVKD. Trimming left V 3 bases short and J 5 bases short, with 8 bases between. CDR3 protein: CAISDQRDNEQFF. CDR3 nucleotides: TGTGCCATCAGTGACCAAAGGGACAATGAGCAGTTCTTC.